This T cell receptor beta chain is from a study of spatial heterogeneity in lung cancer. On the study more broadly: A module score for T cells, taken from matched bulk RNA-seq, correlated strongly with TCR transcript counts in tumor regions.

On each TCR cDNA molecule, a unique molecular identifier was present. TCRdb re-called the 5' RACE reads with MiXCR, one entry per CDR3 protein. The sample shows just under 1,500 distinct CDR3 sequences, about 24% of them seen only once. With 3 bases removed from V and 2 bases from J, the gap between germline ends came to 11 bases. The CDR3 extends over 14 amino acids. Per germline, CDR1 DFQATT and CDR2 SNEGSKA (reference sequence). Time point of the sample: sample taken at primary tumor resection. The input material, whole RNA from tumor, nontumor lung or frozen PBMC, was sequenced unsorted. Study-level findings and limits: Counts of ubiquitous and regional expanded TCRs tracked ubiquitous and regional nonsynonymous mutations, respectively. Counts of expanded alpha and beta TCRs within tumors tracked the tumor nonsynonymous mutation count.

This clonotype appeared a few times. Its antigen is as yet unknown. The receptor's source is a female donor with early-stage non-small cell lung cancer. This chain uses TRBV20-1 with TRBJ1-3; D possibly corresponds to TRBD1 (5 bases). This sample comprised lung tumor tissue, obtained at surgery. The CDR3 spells CSASQWGTGNTIYF. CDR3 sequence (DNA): TGCAGTGCTAGTCAATGGGGGACTGGAAACACCATATATTTT.